This TCR beta chain was captured in a study of blood T cells in healthy people across ages. Each sample yielded at least 6 million isolated PBMCs. Total RNA extraction produced at least 5 micrograms (per sample) for the study. Note on this clonotype: What it recognizes is unknown.

Germline V CDR1 and CDR2: MDHEN, SYDVKM. V shed 6 bases and J shed 4 bases, with 15 bases lying between them. There are 14 residues in the CDR3. A second 7 to 11 cycle PCR used barcoded and J-beta primers. Each single sample gave us at least 3 million CDR3-containing paired-end reads. MiXCR, applied by TCRdb to the 5' RACE reads, yields one record per CDR3 protein. The sample contains around 1.1 million distinct CDR3 sequences, less than 45% of which appear only once. Findings of the study overall: TCR beta diversity, measured per million T cells, fell in a roughly linear way with age.

The material sequenced was blood. The sequence derives from a man aged 18 to 30 in good health. The chain has TRBV28 and TRBJ1-2; D perhaps matches TRBD1 (6 bases). The CDR3 DNA is TGTGCCAGCAGACTACCTGGACAGTTCTATGGCTACACCTTC. Protein: CASRLPGQFYGYTF.